The rows below give T cell receptor beta chains drawn from one sample of a study of T cell responses to AZD1222 COVID-19 vaccine. This table comes from immunoSEQ multiplex PCR, and its TCRdb copy is limited to in-frame clones, with some not included. The sample lists 120,000 or so clones; around nine tenths were seen once. Sequenced here: peripheral blood, sampled 28 days after the second dose of the MenACWY control vaccine. The receptors derive from an adult who received the MenACWY meningococcal vaccine as a control. CDR3s include the opening cysteine and the closing phenylalanine or tryptophan. A D gene is named only where the DNA matches it firmly. A clone size is listed for some rows: how often the clone was seen (once, few, many), or a class if it is expanded.

abundance	v_gene	d_gene	j_gene	len	CDR3nt	CDR3aa
.	TRBV6-2/TRBV6-3	TRBD1	TRBJ1-1	15	TGTGCCAGCAGTTACGAGGGACAGATGAACACTGAAGCTTTCTTT	CASSYEGQMNTEAFF
.	TRBV27	TRBD2	TRBJ2-1	17	TGTGCCAGCAGCCCCACCACCGGACTAGCGGCCCCAAATGAGCAGTTCTTC	CASSPTTGLAAPNEQFF
.	TRBV23-1	TRBD1	TRBJ2-5	19	TGCGCCAGCAGTCAATACCCCCGACAGGGGCCAGCGATCCGGGAGACCCAGTACTTC	CASSQYPRQGPAIRETQYF
once	TRBV28	.	TRBJ1-5	15	TGTGCCAGCAGACTCCATCAGGGAGGTGGTCAGCCCCAGCATTTT	CASRLHQGGGQPQHF
.	TRBV9	TRBD2	TRBJ2-2	20	TGTGCCAGCAGCCCAGATTTGTGGGCGGGGGAGCGTTTGAACACCGGGGAGCTGTTTTTT	CASSPDLWAGERLNTGELFF
.	TRBV18	.	TRBJ1-4	14	TGTGCCAGCTCACCTGGTAACACTAATGAAAAACTGTTTTTT	CASSPGNTNEKLFF
.	TRBV27	.	TRBJ1-1	14	TGTGCCAGCAGTCCGAGGGGTGGGGGCACTGAAGCTTTCTTT	CASSPRGGGTEAFF
.	TRBV18	.	TRBJ1-1	15	TGTGCCAGCTCACCAGGGGGAGGGTTGGTCACTGAAGCTTTCTTT	CASSPGGGLVTEAFF
.	TRBV6-5	TRBD1	TRBJ1-4	13	TGTGCCAGCAGACAGGGGGCGATTGAAAAACTGTTTTTT	CASRQGAIEKLFF
.	TRBV7-9	.	TRBJ2-2	12	TGTGCCAGCAGCCCTCGGGCCGGGGAGCTGTTTTTT	CASSPRAGELFF
few	TRBV27	.	TRBJ2-2	13	TGTGCCAGCAGTTTATTGGGTCCCGAGGAGCTGTTTTTT	CASSLLGPEELFF
.	TRBV9	TRBD2	TRBJ2-4	17	TGTGCCAGCAGCACCTCTAGCGGGGCCTTTGCCAAAAACATTCAGTACTTC	CASSTSSGAFAKNIQYF
.	TRBV28	.	TRBJ1-5	17	TGTGCCAGCAGTCCTGGGGACCGACGCTATAGCAATCAGCCCCAGCATTTT	CASSPGDRRYSNQPQHF
.	TRBV29-1	.	TRBJ2-5	16	TGCAGCGTTGTAGGGGTCACCTCGAATTCAAAAGAGACCCAGTACTTC	CSVVGVTSNSKETQYF
.	TRBV24-1	.	TRBJ2-2	13	TGTGCCACCAGTGACCAGCTTTTCGGGGAGCTGTTTTTT	CATSDQLFGELFF
.	TRBV27	.	TRBJ1-4	15	TGTGCCAGCAGTTTACGAGGGGGGGCAGAGGAAAAACTGTTTTTT	CASSLRGGAEEKLFF
few	TRBV15	.	TRBJ2-2	14	TGTGCCACCAGCAGAGGTTCACCCACCGGGGAGCTGTTTTTT	CATSRGSPTGELFF
.	TRBV10-3	TRBD1	TRBJ1-1	15	TGTGCCATCAGTGAGTGGGGGACAGTGAACACTGAAGCTTTCTTT	CAISEWGTVNTEAFF
.	TRBV6-6	.	TRBJ2-3	15	TGTGCCAGCAGTCCTAGGGGGGGCTACACAGATACGCAGTATTTT	CASSPRGGYTDTQYF